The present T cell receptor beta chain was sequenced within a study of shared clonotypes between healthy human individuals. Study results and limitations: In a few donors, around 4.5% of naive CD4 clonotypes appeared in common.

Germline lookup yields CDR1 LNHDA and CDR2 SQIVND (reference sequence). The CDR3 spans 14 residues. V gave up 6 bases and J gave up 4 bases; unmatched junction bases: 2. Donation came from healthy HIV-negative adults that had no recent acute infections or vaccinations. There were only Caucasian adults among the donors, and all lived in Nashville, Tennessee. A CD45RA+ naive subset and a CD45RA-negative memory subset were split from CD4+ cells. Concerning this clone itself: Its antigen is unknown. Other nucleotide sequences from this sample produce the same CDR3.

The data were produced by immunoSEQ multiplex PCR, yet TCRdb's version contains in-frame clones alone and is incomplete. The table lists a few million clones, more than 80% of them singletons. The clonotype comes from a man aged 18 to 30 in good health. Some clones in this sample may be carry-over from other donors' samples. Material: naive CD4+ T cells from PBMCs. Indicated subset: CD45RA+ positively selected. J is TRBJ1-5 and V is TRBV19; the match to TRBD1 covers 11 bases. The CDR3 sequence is CASSGTGGNQPQHF. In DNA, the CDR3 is TGTGCCAGTAGCGGGACAGGGGGAAATCAGCCCCAGCATTTT. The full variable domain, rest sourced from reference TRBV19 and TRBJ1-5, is DGGITQSPKYLFRKEGQNVTLSCEQNLNHDAMYWYRQDPGQGLRLIYYSQIVNDFQKGDIAEGYSVSREKKESFPLTVTSAQKNPTAFYLCASSGTGGNQPQHFGDGTRLSIL.